The sequence of this T cell receptor beta chain was determined in a study of T cells of healthy individuals. TCRdb itself ran the 5' RACE reads through MiXCR, one entry per CDR3 protein. The table has 40,000 to 60,000 distinct CDR3 sequences, around 15% seen once. This clonotype was counted ten times or more. The sequence came from a human donor in good health.

The CDR3 loop reads CATSRQRLLGSYNEQFF. Written as DNA, the CDR3 is TGTGCCACCAGCAGACAACGGCTGTTGGGCTCCTACAATGAGCAGTTCTTC. The V gene is TRBV15, the J gene TRBJ2-1; D not resolved. V gave up 2 bases and J gave up 0 bases, with 14 bases separating them. This CDR3 is 17 amino acids long. From germline, CDR1 is LNHNV and CDR2 YYDKDF (reference sequence). Full variable domain (outside the CDR3, taken from reference TRBV15 and TRBJ2-1): DAMVIQNPRYQVTQFGKPVTLSCSQTLNHNVMYWYQQKSSQAPKLLFHYYDKDFNNEADTPDNFQSRRPNTSFCFLDIRSPGLGDTAMYLCATSRQRLLGSYNEQFFGPGTRLTVL.